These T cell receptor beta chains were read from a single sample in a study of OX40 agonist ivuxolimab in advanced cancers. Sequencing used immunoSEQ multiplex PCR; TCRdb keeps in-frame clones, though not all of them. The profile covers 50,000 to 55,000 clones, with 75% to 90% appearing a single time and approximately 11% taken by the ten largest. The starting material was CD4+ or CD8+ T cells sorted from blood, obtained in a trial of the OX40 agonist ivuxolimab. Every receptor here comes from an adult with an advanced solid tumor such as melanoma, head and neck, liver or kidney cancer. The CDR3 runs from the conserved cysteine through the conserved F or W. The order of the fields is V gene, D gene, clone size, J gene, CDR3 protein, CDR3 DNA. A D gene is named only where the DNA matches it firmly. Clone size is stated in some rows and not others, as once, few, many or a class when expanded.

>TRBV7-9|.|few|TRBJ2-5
CASSRGAQETQYF
TGTGCCAGTTCCAGGGGGGCCCAAGAGACCCAGTACTTC
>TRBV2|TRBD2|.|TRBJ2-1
CASTKLAGGPYEQFF
TGTGCCAGCACCAAACTAGCGGGGGGGCCCTATGAGCAGTTCTTC
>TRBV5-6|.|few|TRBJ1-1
CASILFRGENTEAFF
TGTGCCAGCATTCTGTTCAGGGGAGAGAACACTGAAGCTTTCTTT
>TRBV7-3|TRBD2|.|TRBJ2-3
CASRSGLAGETDTQYF
TGTGCCAGCAGGTCGGGACTAGCGGGAGAAACAGATACGCAGTATTTT
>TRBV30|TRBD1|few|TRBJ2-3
CAWTRQGGTDTQYF
TGTGCCTGGACAAGACAGGGGGGGACAGATACGCAGTATTTT
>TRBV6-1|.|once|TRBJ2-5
CASETGGETQYF
TGTGCCAGCGAGACGGGCGGGGAGACCCAGTACTTC
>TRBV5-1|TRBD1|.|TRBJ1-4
CASSTGTGGNNEKLFF
TGCGCCAGCAGCACCGGGACAGGGGGAAACAATGAAAAACTGTTTTTT
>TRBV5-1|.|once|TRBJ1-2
CASSITTGAINYGYTF
TGCGCCAGCAGCATAACGACAGGCGCAATTAACTATGGCTACACCTTC
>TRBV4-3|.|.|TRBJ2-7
CASSPTLFAQNEQYF
TGCGCCAGCAGCCCAACCCTCTTTGCGCAAAACGAGCAGTACTTC
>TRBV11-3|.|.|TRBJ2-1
CASSLAGAYNEQFF
TGTGCCAGCAGCTTAGCGGGAGCGTACAATGAGCAGTTCTTC
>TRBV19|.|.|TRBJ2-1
CASSTYYNEQFF
TGTGCCAGTAGCACCTACTACAATGAGCAGTTCTTC
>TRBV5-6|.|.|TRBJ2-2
CASSLKPQGGNTGELFF
TGTGCCAGCAGCCTCAAACCACAGGGAGGAAACACCGGGGAGCTGTTTTTT
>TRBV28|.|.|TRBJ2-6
CASSLSPLFRASSGANVLTF
TGTGCCAGCAGTTTAAGCCCCCTCTTCCGCGCAAGCTCTGGGGCCAACGTCCTGACTTTC
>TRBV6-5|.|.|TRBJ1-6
CASSPSDYSPLHF
TGTGCCAGCAGCCCATCCGACTATTCACCCCTCCACTTT
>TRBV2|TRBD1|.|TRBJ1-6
CASSYTGTGVSPLHF
TGTGCCAGCAGTTACACCGGGACAGGGGTATCACCCCTCCACTTT
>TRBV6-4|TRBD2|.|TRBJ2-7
CASSRRLAEDYEQYF
TGTGCCAGCAGTCGCAGACTAGCGGAAGATTACGAGCAGTACTTC
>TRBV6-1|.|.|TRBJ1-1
CASSEFRSTEAFF
TGTGCCAGCAGTGAGTTTCGCAGTACTGAAGCTTTCTTT
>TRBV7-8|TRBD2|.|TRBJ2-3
CASSSTGGADTQYF
TGTGCCAGCAGCTCGACGGGGGGAGCAGATACGCAGTATTTT
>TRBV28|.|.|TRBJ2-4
CASVDTKNIQYF
TGTGCCAGCGTGGACACCAAAAACATTCAGTACTTC
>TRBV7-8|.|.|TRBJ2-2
CASSLAVHGTGELFF
TGTGCCAGCAGCTTAGCGGTTCACGGCACCGGGGAGCTGTTTTTT
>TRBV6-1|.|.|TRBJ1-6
CASQEASSYNSPLHF
TGTGCCAGCCAAGAGGCGAGCTCCTATAATTCACCCCTCCACTTT
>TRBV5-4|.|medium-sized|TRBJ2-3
CASSQEQGGVTDTQYF
TGTGCCAGCAGCCAAGAGCAGGGAGGCGTCACAGATACGCAGTATTTT
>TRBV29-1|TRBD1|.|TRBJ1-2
CSVDLTGANYGYTF
TGCAGCGTTGACCTGACAGGGGCTAACTATGGCTACACCTTC
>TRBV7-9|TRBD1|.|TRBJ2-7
CASSSETGVVHEQYF
TGTGCCAGCAGCTCAGAGACAGGGGTTGTCCACGAGCAGTACTTC
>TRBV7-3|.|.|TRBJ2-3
CASSLDRIADTQYF
TGTGCCAGCAGCTTAGACAGGATAGCAGATACGCAGTATTTT
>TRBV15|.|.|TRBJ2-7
CATSRGADVAYEQYF
TGTGCCACCAGCAGAGGGGCGGACGTCGCGTACGAGCAGTACTTC
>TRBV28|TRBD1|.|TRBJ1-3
CASSPQGANHYSGNTIYF
TGTGCCAGCAGTCCACAGGGGGCAAACCATTACTCTGGAAACACCATATATTTT
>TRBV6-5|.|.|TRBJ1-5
CASSYSTGFQPQHF
TGTGCCAGCAGTTACTCTACAGGGTTTCAGCCCCAGCATTTT
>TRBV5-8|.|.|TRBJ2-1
CASSPWGSAYNEQFF
TGTGCCAGCAGCCCCTGGGGTTCAGCATACAATGAGCAGTTCTTC
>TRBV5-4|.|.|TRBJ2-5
CASSLQTGGETQYF
TGTGCCAGCAGCTTACAGACAGGCGGCGAGACCCAGTACTTC
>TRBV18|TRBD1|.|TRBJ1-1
CASSLDRAVPEAFF
TGTGCCAGCTCACTTGACAGGGCAGTACCTGAAGCTTTCTTT
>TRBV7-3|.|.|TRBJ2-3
CASSLAPSNQGDTQYF
TGTGCCAGCAGCTTAGCCCCTAGCAATCAGGGAGATACGCAGTATTTT
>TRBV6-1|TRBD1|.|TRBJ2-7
CASRSGQVYEQYF
TGTGCCAGCAGATCAGGACAGGTCTACGAGCAGTACTTC
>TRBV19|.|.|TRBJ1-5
CASSTRTAEGPQHF
TGTGCCAGTAGTACTCGGACGGCCGAGGGGCCCCAGCATTTT
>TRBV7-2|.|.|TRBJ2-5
CASSAQGGGLLETQYF
TGTGCCAGCAGCGCACAGGGAGGAGGGCTACTTGAGACCCAGTACTTC
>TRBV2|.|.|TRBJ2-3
CASRGPTNTDTQYF
TGTGCCAGCAGGGGACCTACCAACACAGATACGCAGTATTTT
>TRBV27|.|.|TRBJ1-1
CASSSQENTEAFF
TGTGCCAGCAGTTCCCAGGAGAACACTGAAGCTTTCTTT
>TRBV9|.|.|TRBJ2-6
CASSVGSSGANVLTF
TGTGCCAGCAGCGTAGGGAGCTCTGGGGCCAACGTCCTGACTTTC
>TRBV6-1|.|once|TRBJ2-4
CASTEKGRGNIQYF
TGTGCCAGCACTGAAAAGGGACGGGGAAACATTCAGTACTTC
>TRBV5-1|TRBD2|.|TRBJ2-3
CASSVGLAGATTDTQYF
TGCGCCAGCAGCGTGGGACTAGCGGGAGCCACCACAGATACGCAGTATTTT